These 5 T cell receptor beta chains were all obtained from the same sample, sequenced in a study of T cells in severe cutaneous drug reactions. Carbamazepine had induced Stevens-Johnson syndrome or toxic epidermal necrolysis in the sequenced donors. Libraries were made by iRepertoire multiplex PCR with TCR subtype-specific primers for bulk and single-cell sequencing. TCRdb re-called the multiplex PCR reads; every CDR3 protein appears as one record, without DNA. The ten most abundant clones cover approximately 50% of a sample with over a thousand distinct CDR3 sequences. The source material was cells from a skin blister. These receptors originate from a human donor with a severe cutaneous adverse drug reaction.

Considering frequency, this clonotype is medium-sized (0.01 to 0.1%). The chain couples TRBV18 to TRBJ2-7; TCRdb indicates TRBD1, and absent DNA this call remains unverified. Germline CDR1 KGHSH, CDR2 LQKENI. The CDR3 is made up of 15 amino acids. The CDR3 reads CASSLTGPLILEQYF.

Considering frequency, this clonotype is medium-sized (0.01 to 0.1%). CDR3 loop: CASSLQQNTEAFF. V gene TRBV5-4 combines with J gene TRBJ1-1. From germline, CDR1 is SGHNT and CDR2 YYREEE (reference sequence). CDR3 length equals 13 residues.

Considering frequency, this clonotype is medium-sized. The chain joins TRBV4-3 to TRBJ2-1; TCRdb picks TRBD1, but there is no DNA to check that call. Germline loops: CDR1 LGHNA, CDR2 YSLEER. The CDR3 sequence is 15 residues long. This CDR3 is CASSNGQGARNEQFF.

According to its frequency, this clonotype is medium-sized. The J gene is TRBJ2-1, the V gene TRBV9; TCRdb's D gene call, TRBD2, goes unchecked for lack of DNA. This CDR3 is built from 13 residues. From germline, CDR1 is SGDLS and CDR2 YYNGEE. This CDR3 reads CASSVGTNNEQFF.

This clonotype is classed as medium-sized by frequency. The chain is built from TRBV28 and TRBJ1-3. The CDR3 has 14 amino acids. Germline V CDR1 and CDR2: MDHEN, SYDVKM. The CDR3 spells CTSSYSAGGNTIYF.